The present T cell receptor beta chain was sequenced within a study of shared clonotypes between healthy human individuals. Donors were Caucasian adults residing in Nashville, Tennessee, USA. The study's findings and limits: Memory subsets generally showed lower estimated richness than naive subsets.

Produced via immunoSEQ multiplex PCR; TCRdb's table is partial and in-frame only. Of under 1,100,000 clones in the sample, about 75% were seen once. As regards this clone: Its antigen is currently unknown.

Input material: memory CD4+ T cells sorted from blood. Subset denoted: CD45RA-negative fraction. The receptor's source is a man aged 18-30 years in good health.

Written as DNA, the CDR3 is TGTGCCAGCAGCTTAGAGGCATGGACTCCTCAGCCCCAGCATTTT. It specifies CASSLEAWTPQPQHF. The V gene is TRBV7-6, the J gene TRBJ1-5; D gene ambiguous. The CDR3 extends over 15 amino acids. Trimming took off 1 base at V and 6 bases at J, with 13 bases between the two ends. Germline V CDR1 and CDR2: SGHVS, FNYEAQ.